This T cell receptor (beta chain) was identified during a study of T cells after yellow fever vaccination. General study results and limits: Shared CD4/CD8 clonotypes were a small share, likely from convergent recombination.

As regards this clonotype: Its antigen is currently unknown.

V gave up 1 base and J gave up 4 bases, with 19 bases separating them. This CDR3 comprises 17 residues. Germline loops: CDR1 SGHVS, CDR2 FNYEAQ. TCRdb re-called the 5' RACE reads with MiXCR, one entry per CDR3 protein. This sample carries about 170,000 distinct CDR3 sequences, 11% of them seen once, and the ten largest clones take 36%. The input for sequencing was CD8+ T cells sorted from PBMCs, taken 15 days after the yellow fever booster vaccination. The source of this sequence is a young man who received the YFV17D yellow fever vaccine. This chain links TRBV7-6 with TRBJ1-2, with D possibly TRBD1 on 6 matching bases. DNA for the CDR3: TGTGCCAGCAGCTTAGGGAGGACAGCGGGGAAATGCTATGGCTACACCTTC. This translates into CASSLGRTAGKCYGYTF.